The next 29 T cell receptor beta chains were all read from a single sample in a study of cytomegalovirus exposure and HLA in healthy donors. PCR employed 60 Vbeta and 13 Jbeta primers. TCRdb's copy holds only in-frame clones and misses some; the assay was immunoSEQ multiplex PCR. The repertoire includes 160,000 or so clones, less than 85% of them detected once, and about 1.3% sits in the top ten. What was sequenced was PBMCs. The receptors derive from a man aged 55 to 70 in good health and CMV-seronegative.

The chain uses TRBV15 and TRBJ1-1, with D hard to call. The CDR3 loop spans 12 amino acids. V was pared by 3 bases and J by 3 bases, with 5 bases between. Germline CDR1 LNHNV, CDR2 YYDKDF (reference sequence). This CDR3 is CATSSGDTEAFF. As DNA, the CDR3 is TGTGCCACCAGCAGCGGGGACACTGAAGCTTTCTTT. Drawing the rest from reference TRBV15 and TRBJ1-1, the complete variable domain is DAMVIQNPRYQVTQFGKPVTLSCSQTLNHNVMYWYQQKSSQAPKLLFHYYDKDFNNEADTPDNFQSRRPNTSFCFLDIRSPGLGDTAMYLCATSSGDTEAFFGQGTRLTVV.

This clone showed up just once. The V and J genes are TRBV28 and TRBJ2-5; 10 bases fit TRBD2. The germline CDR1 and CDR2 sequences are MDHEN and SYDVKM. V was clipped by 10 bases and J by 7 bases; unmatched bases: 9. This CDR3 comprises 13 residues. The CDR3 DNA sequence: TGTGCCACCAAAGGACTAGCGGTCGGGACCCAGTACTTC. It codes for CATKGLAVGTQYF.

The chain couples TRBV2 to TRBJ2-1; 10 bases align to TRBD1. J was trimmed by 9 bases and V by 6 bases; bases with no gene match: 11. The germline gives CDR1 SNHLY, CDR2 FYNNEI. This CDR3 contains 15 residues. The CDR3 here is CASRIGGQGNVEQFF. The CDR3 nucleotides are TGTGCCAGCAGAATAGGGGGACAGGGGAACGTTGAGCAGTTCTTC.

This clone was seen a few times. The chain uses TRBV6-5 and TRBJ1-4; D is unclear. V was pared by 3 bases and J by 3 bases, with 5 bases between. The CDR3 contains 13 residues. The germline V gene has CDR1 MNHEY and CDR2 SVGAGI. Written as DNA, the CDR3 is TGTGCCAGCAGTTATGGGCCTAATGAAAAACTGTTTTTT. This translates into CASSYGPNEKLFF.

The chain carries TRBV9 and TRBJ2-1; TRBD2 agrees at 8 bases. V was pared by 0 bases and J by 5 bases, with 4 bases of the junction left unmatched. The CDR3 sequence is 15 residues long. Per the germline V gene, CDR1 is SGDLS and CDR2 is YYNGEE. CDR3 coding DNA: TGTGCCAGCAGCGTAGAGGGGACTAGACACAATGAGCAGTTCTTC. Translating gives CASSVEGTRHNEQFF.

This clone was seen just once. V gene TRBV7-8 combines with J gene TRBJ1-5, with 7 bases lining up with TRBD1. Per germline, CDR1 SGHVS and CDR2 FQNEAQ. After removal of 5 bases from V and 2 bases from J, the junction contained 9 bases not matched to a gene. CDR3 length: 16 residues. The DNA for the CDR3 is TGTGCCAGCAGCCAAGACAGGGCTATACGCAATCAGCCCCAGCATTTT. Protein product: CASSQDRAIRNQPQHF. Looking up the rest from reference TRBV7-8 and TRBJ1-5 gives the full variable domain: GAGVSQSPRYKVAKRGQDVALRCDPISGHVSLFWYQQALGQGPEFLTYFQNEAQLDKSGLPSDRFFAERPEGSVSTLKIQRTQQEDSAVYLCASSQDRAIRNQPQHFGDGTRLSIL.

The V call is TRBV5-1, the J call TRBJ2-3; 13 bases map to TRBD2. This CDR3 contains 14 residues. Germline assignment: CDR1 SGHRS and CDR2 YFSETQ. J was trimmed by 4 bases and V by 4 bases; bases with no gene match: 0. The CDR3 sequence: CASSGLAGADTQYF. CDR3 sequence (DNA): TGCGCCAGCAGCGGACTAGCGGGAGCAGATACGCAGTATTTT. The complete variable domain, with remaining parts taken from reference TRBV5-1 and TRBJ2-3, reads KAGVTQTPRYLIKTRGQQVTLSCSPISGHRSVSWYQQTPGQGLQFLFEYFSETQRNKGNFPGRFSGRQFSNSRSEMNVSTLELGDSALYLCASSGLAGADTQYFGPGTRLTVL.

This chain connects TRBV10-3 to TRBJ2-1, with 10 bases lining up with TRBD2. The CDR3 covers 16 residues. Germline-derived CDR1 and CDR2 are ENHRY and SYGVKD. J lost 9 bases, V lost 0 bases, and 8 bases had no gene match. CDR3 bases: TGTGCCATCAGTGAGTCGCCAGCGGGGGGGCAAGGTGAGCAGTTCTTC. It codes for CAISESPAGGQGEQFF.

CDR3 DNA: TGCAGCGTGACGGAGCAGGGGGGTTACACCGGGGAGCTGTTTTTT. Translated, it gives CSVTEQGGYTGELFF. The rearrangement joins TRBV29-1 to TRBJ2-2, with a possible D match to TRBD1 (7 bases). The V and J ends lost 6 bases and 3 bases respectively, with 17 bases between them. CDR3 length equals 15 residues. Looked up from germline, CDR1 is SQVTM and CDR2 is ANQGSEA.

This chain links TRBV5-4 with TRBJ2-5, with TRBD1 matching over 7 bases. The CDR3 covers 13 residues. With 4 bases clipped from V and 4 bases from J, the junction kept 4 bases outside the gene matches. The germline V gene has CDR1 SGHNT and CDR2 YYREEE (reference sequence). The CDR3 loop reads CASSQDRVETQYF. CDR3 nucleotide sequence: TGTGCCAGCAGCCAAGACAGGGTAGAGACCCAGTACTTC. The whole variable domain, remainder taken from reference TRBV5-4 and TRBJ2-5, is ETGVTQSPTHLIKTRGQQVTLRCSSQSGHNTVSWYQQALGQGPQFIFQYYREEENGRGNFPPRFSGLQFPNYSSELNVNALELDDSALYLCASSQDRVETQYFGPGTRLLVL.

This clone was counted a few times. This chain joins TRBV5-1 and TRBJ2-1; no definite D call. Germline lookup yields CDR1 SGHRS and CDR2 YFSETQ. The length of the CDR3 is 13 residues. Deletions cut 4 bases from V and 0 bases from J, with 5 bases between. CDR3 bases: TGCGCCAGCAGCATGAGCTCCTACAATGAGCAGTTCTTC. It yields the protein CASSMSSYNEQFF.

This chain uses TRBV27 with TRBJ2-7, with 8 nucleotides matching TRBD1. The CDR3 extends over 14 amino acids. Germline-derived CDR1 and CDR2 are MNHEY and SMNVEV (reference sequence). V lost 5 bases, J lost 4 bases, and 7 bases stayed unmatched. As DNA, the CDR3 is TGTGCCAGCAGTCCTCAGGGGGCGAGGTACGAGCAGTACTTC. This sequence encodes CASSPQGARYEQYF.

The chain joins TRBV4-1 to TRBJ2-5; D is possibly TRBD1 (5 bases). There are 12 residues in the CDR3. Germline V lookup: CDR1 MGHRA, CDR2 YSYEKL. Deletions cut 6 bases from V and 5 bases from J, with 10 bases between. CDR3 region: CASRGRAETQYF. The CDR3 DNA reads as TGCGCCAGCAGGGGCAGGGCGGAGACCCAGTACTTC.

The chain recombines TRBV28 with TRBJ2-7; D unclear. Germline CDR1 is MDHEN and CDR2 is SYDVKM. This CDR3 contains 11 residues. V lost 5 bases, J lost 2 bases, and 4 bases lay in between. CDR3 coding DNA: TGTGCCAGCAGTGCGACCTACGAGCAGTACTTC. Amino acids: CASSATYEQYF.

The CDR3 DNA reads TGTGCCAGCAGCTTACGGCTAGCGCCAGGCACAGATACGCAGTATTTT. Translating it yields CASSLRLAPGTDTQYF. The rearrangement links TRBV7-2 to TRBJ2-3; D may be TRBD2 (6 bases). The CDR3 has 16 residues. Trimming removed 2 bases from V and 1 base from J, with 13 bases in between. From germline, CDR1 is SGHTA and CDR2 FQGNSA.

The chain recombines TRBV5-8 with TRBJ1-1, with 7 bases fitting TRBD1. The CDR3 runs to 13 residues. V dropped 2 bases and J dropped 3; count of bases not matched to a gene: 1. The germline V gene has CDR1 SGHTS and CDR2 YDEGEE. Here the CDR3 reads CASSFDRDTEAFF. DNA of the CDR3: TGTGCCAGCAGCTTCGACAGGGACACTGAAGCTTTCTTT.

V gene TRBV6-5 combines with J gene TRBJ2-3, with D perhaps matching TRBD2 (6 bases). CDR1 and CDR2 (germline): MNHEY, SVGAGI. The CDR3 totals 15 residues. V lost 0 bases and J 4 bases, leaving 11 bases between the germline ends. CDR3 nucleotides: TGTGCCAGCAGTTACTCTGGCGGGGAAGCAGATACGCAGTATTTT. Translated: CASSYSGGEADTQYF.

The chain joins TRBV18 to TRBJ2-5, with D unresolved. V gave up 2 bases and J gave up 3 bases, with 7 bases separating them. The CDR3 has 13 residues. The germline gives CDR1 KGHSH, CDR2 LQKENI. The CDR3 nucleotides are TGTGCCAGCTCACCAGATGTAGAAGAGACCCAGTACTTC. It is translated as CASSPDVEETQYF.

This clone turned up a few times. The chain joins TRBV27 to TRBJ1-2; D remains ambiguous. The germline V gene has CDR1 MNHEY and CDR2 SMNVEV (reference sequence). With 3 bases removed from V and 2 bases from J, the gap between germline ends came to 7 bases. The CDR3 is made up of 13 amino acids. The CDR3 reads CASSFSGNYGYTF. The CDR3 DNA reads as TGTGCCAGCAGTTTTTCGGGGAACTATGGCTACACCTTC.

The CDR3 is CAISVGQDDQPQHF. CDR3 DNA sequence: TGTGCCATCAGTGTGGGACAGGACGATCAGCCCCAGCATTTT. This chain joins TRBV10-3 and TRBJ1-5, with 8 bases fitting TRBD1. The germline V gene has CDR1 ENHRY and CDR2 SYGVKD. V was pared by 4 bases and J by 5 bases, with 4 bases of the junction left unmatched. CDR3 length: 14 residues.

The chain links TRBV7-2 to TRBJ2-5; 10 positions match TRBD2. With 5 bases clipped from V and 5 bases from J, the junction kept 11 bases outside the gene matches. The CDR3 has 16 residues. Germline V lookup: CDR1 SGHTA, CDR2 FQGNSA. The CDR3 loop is CASSISGGAARETQYF. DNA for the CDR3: TGTGCCAGCAGCATAAGCGGGGGGGCTGCCCGGGAGACCCAGTACTTC.

CDR3: CASSPPGGSGNTIYF. In DNA form, the CDR3 reads TGTGCCAGCAGTCCACCCGGGGGATCTGGAAACACCATATATTTT. This chain links TRBV28 with TRBJ1-3; TRBD1 might be the D (5 bases). Per the germline V gene, CDR1 is MDHEN and CDR2 is SYDVKM. The V gene lost 5 bases and the J gene lost 1 base, with 12 bases spanning the gap. CDR3 length: 15 residues.

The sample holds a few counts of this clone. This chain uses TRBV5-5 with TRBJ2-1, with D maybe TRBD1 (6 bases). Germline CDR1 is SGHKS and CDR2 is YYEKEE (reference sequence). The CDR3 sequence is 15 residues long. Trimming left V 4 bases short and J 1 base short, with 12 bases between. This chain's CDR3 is CASSRQGTSYNEQFF. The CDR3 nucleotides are TGTGCCAGCAGCCGCCAGGGGACGTCCTACAATGAGCAGTTCTTC.

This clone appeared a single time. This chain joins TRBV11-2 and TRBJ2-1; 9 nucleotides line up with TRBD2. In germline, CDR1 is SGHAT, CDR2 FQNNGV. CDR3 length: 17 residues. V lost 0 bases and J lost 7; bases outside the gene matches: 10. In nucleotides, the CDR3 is TGTGCCAGCAGCTTAGATCGGTCCGGGACTAGCAGTAATGAGCAGTTCTTC. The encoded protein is CASSLDRSGTSSNEQFF.

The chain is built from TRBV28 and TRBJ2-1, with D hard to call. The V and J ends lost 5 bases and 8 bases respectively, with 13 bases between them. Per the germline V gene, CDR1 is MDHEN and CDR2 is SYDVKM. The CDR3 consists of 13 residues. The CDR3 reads CASSPPSTHEQFF. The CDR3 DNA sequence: TGTGCCAGCAGTCCCCCCTCTACCCATGAGCAGTTCTTC.

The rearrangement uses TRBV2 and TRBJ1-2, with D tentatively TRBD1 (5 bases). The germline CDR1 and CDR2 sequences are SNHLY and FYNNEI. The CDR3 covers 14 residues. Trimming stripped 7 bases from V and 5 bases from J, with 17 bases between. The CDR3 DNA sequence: TGTGCCAGCAACGTCGGGGGAACGCGATATGGCTACACCTTC. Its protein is CASNVGGTRYGYTF.

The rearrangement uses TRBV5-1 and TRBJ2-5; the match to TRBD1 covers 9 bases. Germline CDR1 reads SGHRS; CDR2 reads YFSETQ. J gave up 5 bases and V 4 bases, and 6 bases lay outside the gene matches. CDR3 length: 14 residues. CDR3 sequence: CASSPTGGLETQYF. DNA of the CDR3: TGCGCCAGCAGCCCCACAGGGGGCTTGGAGACCCAGTACTTC. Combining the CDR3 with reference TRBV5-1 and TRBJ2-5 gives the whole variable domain KAGVTQTPRYLIKTRGQQVTLSCSPISGHRSVSWYQQTPGQGLQFLFEYFSETQRNKGNFPGRFSGRQFSNSRSEMNVSTLELGDSALYLCASSPTGGLETQYFGPGTRLLVL.

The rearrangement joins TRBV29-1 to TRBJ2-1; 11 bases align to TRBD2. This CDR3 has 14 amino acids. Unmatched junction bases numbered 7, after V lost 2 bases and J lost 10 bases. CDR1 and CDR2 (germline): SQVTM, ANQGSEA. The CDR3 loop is CSVERASGGMEQFF. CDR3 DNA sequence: TGCAGCGTTGAACGGGCTAGCGGGGGGATGGAGCAGTTCTTC.

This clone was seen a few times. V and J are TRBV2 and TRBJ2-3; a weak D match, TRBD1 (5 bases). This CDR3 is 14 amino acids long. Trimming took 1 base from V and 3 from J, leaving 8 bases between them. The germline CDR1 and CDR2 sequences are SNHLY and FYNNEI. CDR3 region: CASSEGGGTDTQYF. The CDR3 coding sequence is TGTGCCAGCAGTGAAGGGGGCGGAACAGATACGCAGTATTTT. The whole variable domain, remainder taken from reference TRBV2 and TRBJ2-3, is EPEVTQTPSHQVTQMGQEVILRCVPISNHLYFYWYRQILGQKVEFLVSFYNNEISEKSEIFDDQFSVERPDGSNFTLKIRSTKLEDSAMYFCASSEGGGTDTQYFGPGTRLTVL.